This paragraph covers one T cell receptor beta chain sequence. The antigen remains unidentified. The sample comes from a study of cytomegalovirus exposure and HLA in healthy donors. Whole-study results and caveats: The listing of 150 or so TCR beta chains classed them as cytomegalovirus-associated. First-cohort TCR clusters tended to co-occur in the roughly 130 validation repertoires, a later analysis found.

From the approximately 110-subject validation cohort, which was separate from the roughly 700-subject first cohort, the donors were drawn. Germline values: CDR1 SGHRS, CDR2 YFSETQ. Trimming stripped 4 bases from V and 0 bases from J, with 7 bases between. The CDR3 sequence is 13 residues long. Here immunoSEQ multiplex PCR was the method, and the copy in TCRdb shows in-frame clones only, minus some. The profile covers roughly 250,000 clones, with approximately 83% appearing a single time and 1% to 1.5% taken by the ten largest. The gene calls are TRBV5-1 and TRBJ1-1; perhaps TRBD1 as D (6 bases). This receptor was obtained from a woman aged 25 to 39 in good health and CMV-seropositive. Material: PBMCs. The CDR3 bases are TGCGCCAGCAGCCAGGGGATGAACACTGAAGCTTTCTTT. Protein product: CASSQGMNTEAFF.